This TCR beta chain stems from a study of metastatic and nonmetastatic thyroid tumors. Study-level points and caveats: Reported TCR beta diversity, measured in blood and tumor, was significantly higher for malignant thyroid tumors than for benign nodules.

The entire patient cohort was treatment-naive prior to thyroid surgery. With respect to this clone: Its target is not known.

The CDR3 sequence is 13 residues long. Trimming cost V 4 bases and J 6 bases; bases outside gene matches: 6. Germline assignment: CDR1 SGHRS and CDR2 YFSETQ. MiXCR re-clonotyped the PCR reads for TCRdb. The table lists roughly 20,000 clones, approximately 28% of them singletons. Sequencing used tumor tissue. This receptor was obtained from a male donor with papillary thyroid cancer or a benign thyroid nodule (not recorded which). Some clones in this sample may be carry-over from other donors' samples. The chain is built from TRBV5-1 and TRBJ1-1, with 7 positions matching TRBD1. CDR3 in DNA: TGCGCCAGCAGCGCCCAGGGGGTGGCTGAAGCTTTCTTT. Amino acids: CASSAQGVAEAFF.